A selection of T cell receptor beta chains follows, all from one sample in a study of blood T cell repertoires in COVID-19. The method was immunoSEQ multiplex PCR; TCRdb's version includes in-frame clones alone and lacks a portion of them. The sample includes about 150,000 clones, approximately 90% of them seen just once. Sequencing was done on a sample of peripheral blood. The receptors stem from a woman aged 60-75 years with active or convalescent COVID-19. The CDR3 runs from the conserved cysteine through the conserved F or W. The D gene is left open where the match is weak. Clone size is stated in some rows and not others, as once, few, many or a class when expanded.

d_gene,v_gene,j_gene,abundance,CDR3nt,CDR3aa
-,TRBV18,TRBJ2-7,-,TGTGCCAGCTCACCACAAACAGGCCCTTCCTACGAGCAGTACTTC,CASSPQTGPSYEQYF
-,TRBV9,TRBJ2-7,-,TGTGCCAGCAGCGTCGACAGTGGCTCCTACGAGCAGTACTTC,CASSVDSGSYEQYF
-,TRBV3-1/TRBV3-2,TRBJ1-1,-,TGTGCCAGCAGCCAATATAGCAGTACAGAAGCTTTCTTT,CASSQYSSTEAFF
TRBD1,TRBV19,TRBJ1-2,-,TGTGCCAGTAGTATAGTAGCACAGGGGGCCCCCTCTTTCTATGGCTACACCTTC,CASSIVAQGAPSFYGYTF
-,TRBV20-1,TRBJ2-7,-,TGCAGTGCTAGCGACGGGTACGAGCAGTACTTC,CSASDGYEQYF
-,TRBV29-1,TRBJ2-5,-,TGCAGCGTTGAAGATTCGCGGAGCTGGTCAGCGTACTTC,CSVEDSRSWSAYF
-,TRBV12-3/TRBV12-4,TRBJ2-4,-,TGTGCCAGCAGGATAGCTTCGGGCATTCAGTACTTC,CASRIASGIQYF
-,TRBV11-2,TRBJ1-1,few,TGTGCCAGCAGCTTAGAGCCCGGGGGGCAAACTGAAGCTTTCTTT,CASSLEPGGQTEAFF
-,TRBV10-3,TRBJ1-4,-,TGTGCCATCGGTTCGGGTCAACCTGCAACTAATGAAAAACTGTTTTTT,CAIGSGQPATNEKLFF
TRBD1,TRBV24-1,TRBJ1-2,once,TGTGCCACCAGTGATGGTCCCTCTGGACAGGCCGACTATGGCTACACCTTC,CATSDGPSGQADYGYTF
-,TRBV2,TRBJ1-6,-,TGTGCCAGCAGAGGGACCAGTGGGACACCCAATTCACCCCTCCACTTT,CASRGTSGTPNSPLHF
TRBD1,TRBV6-2/TRBV6-3,TRBJ2-1,-,TGTGCCAGCAGCACCGGGACAGGGGGCAAATACTACTACAATGAGCAGTTCTTC,CASSTGTGGKYYYNEQFF
TRBD1,TRBV3-1/TRBV3-2,TRBJ1-1,few,TGTGCCAGCAGCCGGACAGGGGGCGGGAGCACTGAAGCTTTCTTT,CASSRTGGGSTEAFF
-,TRBV7-9,TRBJ2-3,-,TGTGCCAGCAGCTTAAGCGGTCCTAGCACAGATACGCAGTATTTT,CASSLSGPSTDTQYF
-,TRBV10-3,TRBJ1-5,once,TGTGCCACCGACCCCGGGAGCAATCAGCCCCAGCATTTT,CATDPGSNQPQHF
-,TRBV7-2,TRBJ1-6,once,TGTGCCAGCAGCTTAGCGGGACAAAGGGCCCTCCACTTT,CASSLAGQRALHF
-,TRBV3-1/TRBV3-2,TRBJ1-2,once,TGTGCCAGCAGCCTAAAGGGGCATAACTATGGCTACACCTTC,CASSLKGHNYGYTF
TRBD1,TRBV7-2,TRBJ2-1,-,TGTGCCAGCAGTCGAGGTTCCTCCGGGACAGGGAAGTTGGGTGAGCAGTTCTTC,CASSRGSSGTGKLGEQFF
-,TRBV24-1,TRBJ2-5,-,TGTGCCACCAGTGATTCCCGGGGGGCCCATAAGGAGACCCAGTACTTC,CATSDSRGAHKETQYF
-,TRBV6-5,TRBJ2-7,-,TGTGCCAGCAGCCGTTCGGCCTACGAGCAGTACTTC,CASSRSAYEQYF
-,TRBV6-1,TRBJ1-5,-,TGTGCCAGCAGTGAGCTGCAGGGGTCATATAGCAATCAGCCCCAGCATTTT,CASSELQGSYSNQPQHF
-,TRBV18,TRBJ2-5,-,TGTGCCAGCTCACCGAGAACAGGCGCTCAAGAGACCCAGTACTTC,CASSPRTGAQETQYF
TRBD1,TRBV18,TRBJ1-2,few,TGTGCCAGCTCACCGGACAGGGTTGGCTACACCTTC,CASSPDRVGYTF
TRBD2,TRBV19,TRBJ2-7,-,TGTGCCAGTAGTATGCGGGGGTACGAGCAGTACTTC,CASSMRGYEQYF
-,TRBV14,TRBJ1-1,-,TGTGCCAGCAGCCAAGGGACCTTTAAGAGGGCTGAAGCTTTCTTT,CASSQGTFKRAEAFF
TRBD2,TRBV7-8,TRBJ2-1,-,TGTGCCAGCAGCGCACTCGGGGGGGCCGTCAATGAGCAGTTCTTC,CASSALGGAVNEQFF
-,TRBV6-1,TRBJ2-3,-,TGTGCCAGCAGTGAACGGTATAAGGATACGCAGTATTTT,CASSERYKDTQYF
TRBD1,TRBV11-2,TRBJ1-1,once,TGTGCCAGCAGCATCAACACAGGGGGCCGAGCTGAAGCTTTCTTT,CASSINTGGRAEAFF
-,TRBV5-5,TRBJ2-3,-,TGTGCCAGCAGCCTAGCGACACGCACAGATACGCAGTATTTT,CASSLATRTDTQYF
-,TRBV11-2,TRBJ1-2,-,TGTGCCAGCAGCCGCGACAGAAACTATGGCTACACCTTC,CASSRDRNYGYTF
-,TRBV2,TRBJ2-4,-,TGTGCCAGCAGTCCCGAACTGGCCAAAAACATTCAGTACTTC,CASSPELAKNIQYF
TRBD2,TRBV9,TRBJ2-7,-,TGTGCCAGCAGCGTTGGGGAGCGGGGGGACCTGTACGAGCAGTACTTC,CASSVGERGDLYEQYF
-,TRBV28,TRBJ1-2,-,TGTGCCAGCAGTTTAGGGCAGGGCACCTATGGCTACACCTTC,CASSLGQGTYGYTF
-,TRBV7-2,TRBJ1-1,-,TGTGCCAGCAGCCGTCCTCAGGGGAACACTGAAGCTTTCTTT,CASSRPQGNTEAFF
-,TRBV3-1/TRBV3-2,TRBJ1-1,-,TGTGCCAGCAGCCAAGGGGAGCCGACTGAAGCTTTCTTT,CASSQGEPTEAFF
-,TRBV5-4,TRBJ2-2,few,TGTGCCAGCAGCTTGGCGGGTGGGGCTGGCACCGGGGAGCTGTTTTTT,CASSLAGGAGTGELFF
-,TRBV5-1,TRBJ1-1,-,TGCGCCAGCAGCTTGGTAATGAACACTGAAGCTTTCTTT,CASSLVMNTEAFF
TRBD1,TRBV27,TRBJ1-3,-,TGTGCCAGCAGTTTACAGGGGGTAACTGGAAACACCATATATTTT,CASSLQGVTGNTIYF
TRBD1,TRBV6-1,TRBJ1-1,-,TGTGCCACCTGGGACAGGGGCGCGTTTCGGGCTTTCTTT,CATWDRGAFRAFF
-,TRBV18,TRBJ1-1,-,TGTGCCAGCTCGACAGCGAACACTGAAGCTTTCTTT,CASSTANTEAFF
-,TRBV30,TRBJ1-3,-,TGTGCCTGGATGACGGGGACTGGAAACACCATATATTTT,CAWMTGTGNTIYF
-,TRBV10-3,TRBJ1-2,-,TGTGCCATCAGCGATGATAATTGGGGGCAGGTAGGCTACACCTTC,CAISDDNWGQVGYTF
TRBD1,TRBV19,TRBJ2-2,-,TGTGCCAGTACAGGGGGCCCGGGTACCGGGGAGCTGTTTTTT,CASTGGPGTGELFF
TRBD1,TRBV7-2,TRBJ1-1,-,TGTGCCAGCAGCTTGACGGGACAGGGCCTAGGTGAAGCTTTCTTT,CASSLTGQGLGEAFF
TRBD1,TRBV10-2,TRBJ1-4,-,TGCGCCAGCGGGCCCCGACAGGGCCCTAATGAAAAACTGTTTTTT,CASGPRQGPNEKLFF
TRBD2,TRBV11-3,TRBJ2-1,-,TGTGCCAGCAGCTTTGCGGGAGGGAATGAGCAGTTCTTC,CASSFAGGNEQFF
TRBD1,TRBV9,TRBJ1-5,few,TGTGCCAGCGGGGGGCAGGGGGATCAGCCCCAGCATTTT,CASGGQGDQPQHF
-,TRBV30,TRBJ1-6,-,TGTGCCTGGAGTCGGACATCGGACTATAATTCACCCCTCCACTTT,CAWSRTSDYNSPLHF
TRBD1,TRBV2,TRBJ1-6,-,TGTGCCAGCACCCGGGACAGGGTTTCACCCCTCCACTTT,CASTRDRVSPLHF
-,TRBV7-2,TRBJ1-1,few,TGTGCCAGCAGCTCTAAGGGAGGGTTATTCGAAGCTTTCTTT,CASSSKGGLFEAFF
-,TRBV9,TRBJ2-5,-,TGTGCCAGCAGCCCGCGGACAGCTCAAGAGACCCAGTACTTC,CASSPRTAQETQYF
TRBD1,TRBV24-1,TRBJ1-6,-,TGTGCCACCAAGGGACAGGATAATTCACCCCTCCACTTT,CATKGQDNSPLHF
-,TRBV11-2,TRBJ2-3,-,TGTGCCAGCAGCTTGTTCGGGATCAGCACAGATACGCAGTATTTT,CASSLFGISTDTQYF
-,TRBV9,TRBJ1-4,-,TGTGCCAGCAGCGTAGACGAGGGTTGGCAGGAAAAACTGTTTTTT,CASSVDEGWQEKLFF
-,TRBV5-5,TRBJ2-7,-,TGTGCCAGCACCCCTACGGGGAACCCAACCTACGAGCAGTACTTC,CASTPTGNPTYEQYF
-,TRBV3-1/TRBV3-2,TRBJ2-7,-,TGTGCCAGCAGCCAACCCCGAGAGGGCCGCTCCTACGAGCAGTACTTC,CASSQPREGRSYEQYF
-,TRBV25-1,TRBJ1-2,-,TGTGCCAGCAGTGAACGCCAGGGGAGTAACTATGGCTACACCTTC,CASSERQGSNYGYTF
-,TRBV2,TRBJ1-2,few,TGTGCCAGCAGGCAACGACAGGAATCGAGCTATGGCTACACCTTC,CASRQRQESSYGYTF
-,TRBV12-5,TRBJ2-7,few,TGTGCTAGTGGACCCGCGGACAGATCCTACGAGCAGTACTTC,CASGPADRSYEQYF